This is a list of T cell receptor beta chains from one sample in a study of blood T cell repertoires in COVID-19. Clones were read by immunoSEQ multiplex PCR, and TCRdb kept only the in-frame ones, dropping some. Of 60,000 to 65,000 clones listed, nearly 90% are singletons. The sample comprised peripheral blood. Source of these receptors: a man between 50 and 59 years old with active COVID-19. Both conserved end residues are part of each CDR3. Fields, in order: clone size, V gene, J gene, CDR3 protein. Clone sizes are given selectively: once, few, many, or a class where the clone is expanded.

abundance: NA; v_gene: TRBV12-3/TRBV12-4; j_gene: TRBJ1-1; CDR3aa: CASREDWTEAFF
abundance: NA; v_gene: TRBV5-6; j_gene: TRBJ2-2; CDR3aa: CASSLRTAGSGELFF
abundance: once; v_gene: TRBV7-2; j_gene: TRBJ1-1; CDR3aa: CASSSDRVNTEAFF
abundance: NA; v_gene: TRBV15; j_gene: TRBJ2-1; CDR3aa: CATSLNRENVQEQFF
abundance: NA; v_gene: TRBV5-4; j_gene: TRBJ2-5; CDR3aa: CASSLATGGRVETQYF
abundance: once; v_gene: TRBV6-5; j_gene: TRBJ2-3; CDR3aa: CASRRSGGVGDTQYF
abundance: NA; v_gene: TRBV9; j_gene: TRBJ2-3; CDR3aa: CASSVASGTVPDTQYF
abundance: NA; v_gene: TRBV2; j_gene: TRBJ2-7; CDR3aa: CASSLGLGEQYF
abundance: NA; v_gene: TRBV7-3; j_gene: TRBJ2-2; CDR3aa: CASSLTGRGKTGELFF
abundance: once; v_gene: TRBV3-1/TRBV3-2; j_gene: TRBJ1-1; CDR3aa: CASCSPGGEAFF
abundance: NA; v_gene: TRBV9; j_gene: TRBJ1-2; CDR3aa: CASSVGGFDGYTF
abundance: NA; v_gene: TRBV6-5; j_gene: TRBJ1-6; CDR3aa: CASRNRGEGKSPLHF
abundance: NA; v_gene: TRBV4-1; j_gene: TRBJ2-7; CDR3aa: CASSQEKKSGPYEQYF
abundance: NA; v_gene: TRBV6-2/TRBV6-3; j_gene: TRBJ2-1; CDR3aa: CASSVDRGSGGKFF
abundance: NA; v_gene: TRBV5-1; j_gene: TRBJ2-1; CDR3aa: CASSLDGSSYNEQFF
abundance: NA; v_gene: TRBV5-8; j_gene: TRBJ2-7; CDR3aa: CASSLRGRPQGEQYF
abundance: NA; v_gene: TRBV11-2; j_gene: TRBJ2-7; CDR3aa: CASSSSGATAYEQYF
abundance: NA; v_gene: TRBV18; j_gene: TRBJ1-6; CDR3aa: CASSPPGSEGSPLHF
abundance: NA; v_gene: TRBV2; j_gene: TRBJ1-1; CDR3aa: CASSLSRGDTEAFF
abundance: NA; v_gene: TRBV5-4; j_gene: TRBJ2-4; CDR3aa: CASSSGTSVKNIQYF
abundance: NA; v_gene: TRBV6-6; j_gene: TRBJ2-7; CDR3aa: CASSPPTSGAYEQYF
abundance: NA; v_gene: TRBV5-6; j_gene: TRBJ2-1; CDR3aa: CASRTVDEQFF
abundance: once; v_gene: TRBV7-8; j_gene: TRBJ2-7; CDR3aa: CASSPPDRMSYEQYF
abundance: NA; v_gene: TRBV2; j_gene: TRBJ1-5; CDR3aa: CASSRGMGNQPQHF
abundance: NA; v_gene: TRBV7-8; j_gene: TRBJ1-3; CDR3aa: CASSLVGSSYSGNTIYF
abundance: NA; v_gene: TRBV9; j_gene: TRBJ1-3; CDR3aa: CASSVRSSGNTIYF
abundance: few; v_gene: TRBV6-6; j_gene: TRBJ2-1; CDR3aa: CASSSIAGGHNEQFF
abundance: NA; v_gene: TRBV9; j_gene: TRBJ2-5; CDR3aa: CASSPGGGARETQYF
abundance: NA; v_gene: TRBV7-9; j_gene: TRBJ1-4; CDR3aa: CASSLAGTGVEKLFF
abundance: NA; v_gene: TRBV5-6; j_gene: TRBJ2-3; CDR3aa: CASSLRSGALTDTQYF
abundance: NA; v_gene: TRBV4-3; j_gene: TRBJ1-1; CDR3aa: CASSLNLGRRAFF
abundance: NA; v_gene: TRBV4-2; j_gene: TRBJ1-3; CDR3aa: CASSQRLDSGNTIYF
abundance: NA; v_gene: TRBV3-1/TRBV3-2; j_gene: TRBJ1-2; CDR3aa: CASSHGQGDGYTF
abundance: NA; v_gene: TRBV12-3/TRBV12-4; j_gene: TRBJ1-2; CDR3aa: CASSLGARGYTF
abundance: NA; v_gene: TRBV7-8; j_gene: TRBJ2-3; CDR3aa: CASSADRGRTDTQYF
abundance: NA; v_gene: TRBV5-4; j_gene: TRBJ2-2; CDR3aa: CASSLTEGAKVAGELFF
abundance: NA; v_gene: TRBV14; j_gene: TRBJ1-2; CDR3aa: CASSQRASYGYTF
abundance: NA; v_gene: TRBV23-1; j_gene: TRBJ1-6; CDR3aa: CASSQSVPGHNSPLHF
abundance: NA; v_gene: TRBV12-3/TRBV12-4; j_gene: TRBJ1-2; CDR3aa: CASSLTRDDGYTF
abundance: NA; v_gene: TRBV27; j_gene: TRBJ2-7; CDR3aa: CASSSPGQGVHEQYF
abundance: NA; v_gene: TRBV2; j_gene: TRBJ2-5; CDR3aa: CASSRSGGGLQETQYF
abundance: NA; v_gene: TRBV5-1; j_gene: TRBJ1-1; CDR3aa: CASSPLPGQGRSEAFF
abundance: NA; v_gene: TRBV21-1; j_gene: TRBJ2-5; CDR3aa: CASSPRFLSGAQETQYF
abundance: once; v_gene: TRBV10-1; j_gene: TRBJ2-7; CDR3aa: CASSESRLRDSRREQYF
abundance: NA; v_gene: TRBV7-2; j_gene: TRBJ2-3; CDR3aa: CASSLRQGADTQYF